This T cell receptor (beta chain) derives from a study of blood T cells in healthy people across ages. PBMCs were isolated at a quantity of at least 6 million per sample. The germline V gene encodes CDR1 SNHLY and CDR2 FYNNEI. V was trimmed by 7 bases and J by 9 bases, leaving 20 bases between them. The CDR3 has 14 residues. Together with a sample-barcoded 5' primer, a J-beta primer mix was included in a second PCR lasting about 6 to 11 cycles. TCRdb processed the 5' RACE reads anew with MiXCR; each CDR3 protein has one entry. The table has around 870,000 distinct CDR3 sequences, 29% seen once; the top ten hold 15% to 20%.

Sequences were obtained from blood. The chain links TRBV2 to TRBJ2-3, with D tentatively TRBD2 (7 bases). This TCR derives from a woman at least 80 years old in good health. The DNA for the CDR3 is TGTGCCAGCACCCTGGGACTTAGGGGGGGAACGCAGTATTTT. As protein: CASTLGLRGGTQYF.